Following are 32 T cell receptor beta chains from one sample sequenced in a study of blood T cell repertoires in COVID-19. This table comes from immunoSEQ multiplex PCR, and its TCRdb copy is limited to in-frame clones, with some not included. Seen here are roughly 140,000 clones, almost 85% observed once, and the top ten hold 2.5% to 3%. Sequences were obtained from peripheral blood. The receptors derive from a man aged 50-59 years with acute or convalescent COVID-19.

V gene TRBV6-2 or TRBV6-3 combines with J gene TRBJ2-7; D may match TRBD1 or TRBD2 (7 bases each). The germline V and J ends were trimmed by 6 bases and 5 bases, with 17 bases remaining between them. CDR1 is MNHEY and CDR2 is SVGEGT in the germline V gene. There are 14 residues in the CDR3. The CDR3 nucleotides read TGTGCCAGCAGCAGGGGGGGGTCTATCAACGAGCAGTACTTC. Translated: CASSRGGSINEQYF.

This clone came up a few times. The chain uses TRBV14 and TRBJ2-3, with no clear D. Germline loops: CDR1 SGHDN, CDR2 FVKESK. Between the trimmed V and J ends, which lost 2 bases and 6 bases, there was a span of 6 bases. The CDR3 runs 12 residues. The CDR3 is CASSQSSDTQYF. The CDR3 nucleotides read TGTGCCAGCAGCCAATCCTCGGATACGCAGTATTTT.

This sequence joins TRBV4-1 and TRBJ1-2, with D uncertain. Trimming left V 1 base short and J 4 bases short, with 10 bases between. The CDR3 consists of 14 residues. CDR1 and CDR2 from the germline V gene are MGHRA and YSYEKL. CDR3 sequence reads: CASSQGSGGYGYTF. Written as DNA, the CDR3 is TGCGCCAGCAGCCAAGGAAGCGGAGGCTATGGCTACACCTTC.

The chain combines TRBV11-3 with TRBJ2-5; TRBD2 matches 13 bases. Germline CDR1 reads SGHNT; CDR2 reads YENEEA. This CDR3 is 18 amino acids long. V lost 5 bases, J lost 3 bases, and 12 bases stayed unmatched. CDR3 DNA: TGTGCCAGCAGCCCAGCGAGTTTAGGGACTAGCGGGGAAGAGACCCAGTACTTC. Translating it yields CASSPASLGTSGEETQYF.

The rearrangement joins TRBV18 to TRBJ2-5; D is unresolved. Trimming cost V 3 bases and J 2 bases, with 4 bases left between them. There are 12 residues in the CDR3. The V gene's germline CDR1 is KGHSH and CDR2 LQKENI. The CDR3 sequence is CASSPIQETQYF. The CDR3 nucleotides are TGTGCCAGCTCACCCATTCAAGAGACCCAGTACTTC.

The rearrangement uses TRBV13 and TRBJ1-2; 7 nucleotides match TRBD1. CDR1 PRHDT and CDR2 FYEKMQ come from the germline V gene (reference sequence). This CDR3 spans 14 amino acids. Losses at the gene ends were 4 bases for V and 7 bases for J; bases not matched to a gene: 9. The CDR3 nucleotides read TGTGCCAGCAGCTCAGGGACAGCACAGGGTGGCTACACCTTC. Encoded protein: CASSSGTAQGGYTF.

The V call is TRBV28, the J call TRBJ1-4; 11 nucleotides match TRBD1. V trimming: 6 bases; J trimming: 8 bases; junction bases outside the gene matches: 8. The CDR3 runs to 15 residues. Per germline, CDR1 MDHEN and CDR2 SYDVKM. The CDR3 DNA reads TGTGCCAGCAGCTTTCCCGGGACAGGGGGAGAAAAACTGTTTTTT. It yields the protein CASSFPGTGGEKLFF.

The chain is built from TRBV3-1 (or the pseudogene TRBV3-2) and TRBJ2-7; D is unresolved. V was clipped by 1 base and J by 7 bases, with 20 bases between them. The CDR3 loop spans 16 amino acids. Germline loops: CDR1 LGHDT, CDR2 YNNKEL (reference sequence). The CDR3 bases are TGTGCCAGCAGCCAAGCCCCGGGTCCTACCTTACGGGAGCAGTACTTC. The encoded protein is CASSQAPGPTLREQYF.

This clone was seen more than once but under ten times. This sequence joins TRBV5-1 and TRBJ2-2; D gene ambiguous. Trimming pared 6 bases from V and 5 bases from J, leaving 14 bases between. This CDR3 region has 14 residues. Germline CDR1 reads SGHRS; CDR2 reads YFSETQ. CDR3 residues: CASTFLAGTGELFF. The CDR3 coding sequence is TGCGCCAGCACCTTTTTAGCTGGGACCGGGGAGCTGTTTTTT.

The V gene is TRBV7-3, the J gene TRBJ1-1; possible D gene TRBD1, 6 bases. This CDR3 is built from 13 residues. Germline lookup yields CDR1 SGHTA and CDR2 FQGTGA. V lost 0 bases and J 8 bases, leaving 10 bases between the germline ends. Here the CDR3 DNA reads TGTGCCAGCAGCTTAACCGGACAGAAAGAAGCTTTCTTT. This codes for CASSLTGQKEAFF. The variable domain in full, with the rest retrieved from reference TRBV7-3 and TRBJ1-1, is GAGVSQTPSNKVTEKGKYVELRCDPISGHTALYWYRQSLGQGPEFLIYFQGTGAADDSGLPNDRFFAVRPEGSVSTLKIQRTERGDSAVYLCASSLTGQKEAFFGQGTRLTVV.

The CDR3 loop is CASSQVTYNEQFF. DNA for the CDR3: TGTGCCAGCAGCCAAGTTACCTACAATGAGCAGTTCTTC. V gene TRBV3-1 (or the pseudogene TRBV3-2) combines with J gene TRBJ2-1; D call uncertain. The V gene lost 1 base and the J gene lost 2 bases, with 3 bases spanning the gap. The germline CDR1 and CDR2 sequences are LGHDT and YNNKEL (reference sequence). This CDR3 has 13 amino acids.

The chain employs TRBV5-5 and TRBJ1-2, with TRBD1 as a possible D gene (6 bases). CDR1 and CDR2 (germline): SGHKS, YYEKEE (reference sequence). This CDR3 contains 15 residues. V was clipped by 0 bases and J by 0 bases, with 9 bases between them. CDR3 protein: CASSLGGGSNYGYTF. The CDR3 DNA reads as TGTGCCAGCAGCTTGGGAGGGGGATCTAACTATGGCTACACCTTC.

The chain recombines TRBV30 with TRBJ2-2, with a possible D match to TRBD1 (6 bases). Per germline, CDR1 GTSNPN and CDR2 SVGIG (reference sequence). This CDR3 is built from 15 residues. The V and J ends lost 6 bases and 5 bases respectively, with 19 bases between them. CDR3 nucleotides: TGTGCCTGCAGGGGCCGCGGGCTAAGGACCGGGGAGCTGTTTTTT. Protein: CACRGRGLRTGELFF.

The chain uses TRBV14 and TRBJ2-7; the match to TRBD1 covers 8 bases. Germline CDR1 reads SGHDN; CDR2 reads FVKESK. CDR3 size: 16 residues. The J segment lost 7 bases and the V segment lost 4 bases, leaving 15 bases of the junction unmatched. The CDR3 nucleotides read TGTGCCAGCAGCCCTATTGAATGGCAGGGGGCGAGGGAGCAGTACTTC. Its protein is CASSPIEWQGAREQYF.

The CDR3, as DNA: TGTGCCAGCAGCCAAGACATAGGGAGGACCGGGGAGCTGTTTTTT. This translates into CASSQDIGRTGELFF. V usage is TRBV4-2 and J usage is TRBJ2-2; D is perhaps TRBD2 (6 bases). Trimming left V 0 bases short and J 5 bases short, with 10 bases between. Germline CDR1 reads LGHNA; CDR2 reads YNFKEQ. The CDR3 is 15 amino acids.

This chain links TRBV12-5 with TRBJ2-1, with TRBD2 matching 9 bases. After removal of 1 base from V and 7 bases from J, the junction contained 5 bases not matched to a gene. CDR3 size: 15 residues. The germline V gene has CDR1 LGHNT and CDR2 FRNRAP. Here the CDR3 DNA reads TGTGCTAGTGGTTTGGGACTAGCGGTAGGGAATGAGCAGTTCTTC. Translation: CASGLGLAVGNEQFF.

The CDR3 reads CASSELFGAGAKTQYF. CDR3 in DNA: TGTGCCAGCAGTGAACTCTTTGGGGCGGGGGCAAAGACCCAGTACTTC. This chain uses TRBV25-1 with TRBJ2-5; maybe TRBD2 (7 bases). The V end was cut by 2 bases, the J end by 6 bases, with 19 bases between. The germline V gene has CDR1 MGHDK and CDR2 SYGVNS. The CDR3 covers 16 residues.

The chain links TRBV29-1 to TRBJ2-3; D may be TRBD1 (6 bases). V was trimmed by 7 bases and J by 3 bases, leaving 17 bases between them. The length of the CDR3 is 14 residues. Germline loops: CDR1 SQVTM, CDR2 ANQGSEA. CDR3 region: CSAPLNQGTDTQYF. CDR3 bases: TGCAGCGCCCCCTTAAACCAGGGGACAGATACGCAGTATTTT.

This sequence joins TRBV30 and TRBJ2-7; 9 nucleotides align to TRBD2. CDR3 length: 17 amino acids. V lost 1 base to trimming and J lost 3 bases; unmatched junction nucleotides: 13. Germline CDR1 reads GTSNPN; CDR2 reads SVGIG (reference sequence). Here the CDR3 reads CAWSGTSEIVRNYEQYF. The CDR3 DNA reads TGTGCCTGGAGTGGGACTAGCGAGATTGTGAGGAACTACGAGCAGTACTTC.

The rearrangement uses TRBV6-5 and TRBJ2-7; no definite D call. V gave up 2 bases and J gave up 0 bases, with 8 bases separating them. Germline loops: CDR1 MNHEY, CDR2 SVGAGI. This CDR3 spans 14 amino acids. In DNA, the CDR3 is TGTGCCAGCAGTTACCGCACTGACTCCTACGAGCAGTACTTC. This gives the protein CASSYRTDSYEQYF.

This clone was counted a single time. The chain is built from TRBV3-1 (or the pseudogene TRBV3-2) and TRBJ1-5; no definite D call. This CDR3 is built from 13 residues. Germline CDR1 and CDR2: LGHDT and YNNKEL (reference sequence). Trimming cost V 4 bases and J 4 bases, with 8 bases left between them. The CDR3 nucleotides read TGTGCCAGCAGCCCCGGTCCGAATCAGCCCCAGCATTTT. It translates to CASSPGPNQPQHF.

This rearrangement joins TRBV28 to TRBJ1-5, with 8 bases that match TRBD1. The CDR3 extends over 14 amino acids. Germline values: CDR1 MDHEN, CDR2 SYDVKM. V shed 7 bases, J shed 5 bases, and the junction held 7 bases outside the gene matches. CDR3 bases: TGTGCCAGCATCAAGACAGGGGCCTATCAGCCCCAGCATTTT. As protein: CASIKTGAYQPQHF.

CDR3 sequence reads: CASSMSGGLALYNEQFF. The CDR3 DNA follows: TGTGCCAGTAGTATGTCGGGTGGACTAGCATTATACAATGAGCAGTTCTTC. The genes are TRBV19 and TRBJ2-1, with TRBD2 identical over 8 bases. There are 17 residues in the CDR3. Germline V gives CDR1 LNHDA, CDR2 SQIVND (reference sequence). J gave up 4 bases and V 3 bases, and 11 bases lay outside the gene matches.

This sequence joins TRBV7-9 and TRBJ2-3; no firm D call. The germline gives CDR1 SEHNR, CDR2 FQNEAQ (reference sequence). The V end was cut by 4 bases, the J end by 0 bases, with 2 bases between. The length of the CDR3 is 12 residues. The CDR3 is CASSSSTDTQYF. The CDR3 coding sequence is TGTGCCAGCAGCTCAAGCACAGATACGCAGTATTTT.

This chain connects TRBV5-4 to TRBJ1-5; tentative D call: TRBD1 (5 bases). CDR3 size: 15 residues. V lost 4 bases to trimming and J lost 7 bases, with 18 bases between them. Per the germline V gene, CDR1 is SGHNT and CDR2 is YYREEE (reference sequence). The CDR3 DNA is TGTGCCAGCAGCCCGGGGGTAGGGCAGGGCCAGCCCCAGCATTTT. Protein: CASSPGVGQGQPQHF.

This chain uses TRBV19 with TRBJ1-6; the match to TRBD1 covers 11 bases. In germline, CDR1 is LNHDA, CDR2 SQIVND (reference sequence). Germline trimming cut 5 bases from V and 11 bases from J; bases unmatched to any gene: 11. There are 16 residues in the CDR3. As DNA, the CDR3 is TGTGCCAGTAGTCCCGATACCGGGACAGGGGGGACACCCCTCCACTTT. Its translation is CASSPDTGTGGTPLHF.

The rearrangement uses TRBV19 and TRBJ2-7; no firm D call. Trimming left V 1 base short and J 4 bases short, with 8 bases between. The CDR3 length is 13 residues. In germline, CDR1 is LNHDA, CDR2 SQIVND (reference sequence). The DNA of the CDR3 is TGTGCCAGTAGTATAGCTAAGGAGTACGAGCAGTACTTC. Amino acid sequence: CASSIAKEYEQYF.

The chain combines TRBV5-1 with TRBJ2-2, with 9 bases lining up with TRBD2. The ends lost 4 bases at V and 1 base at J; junction bases unmatched: 5. CDR3 length: 16 residues. From germline, CDR1 is SGHRS and CDR2 YFSETQ. The CDR3 protein is CASSRLAGVNTGELFF. The CDR3 coding sequence is TGCGCCAGCAGCCGGTTAGCGGGGGTGAACACCGGGGAGCTGTTTTTT. Variable domain in full (rest from reference TRBV5-1 and TRBJ2-2): KAGVTQTPRYLIKTRGQQVTLSCSPISGHRSVSWYQQTPGQGLQFLFEYFSETQRNKGNFPGRFSGRQFSNSRSEMNVSTLELGDSALYLCASSRLAGVNTGELFFGEGSRLTVL.

This sequence joins TRBV28 and TRBJ1-4, with D maybe TRBD1 (6 bases). The CDR3 is made up of 15 amino acids. The V and J ends lost 5 bases and 4 bases respectively, with 14 bases between them. Per the germline V gene, CDR1 is MDHEN and CDR2 is SYDVKM. The CDR3 sequence: CASSKSGTINEKLFF. CDR3 DNA sequence: TGTGCCAGCAGTAAATCCGGGACAATTAATGAAAAACTGTTTTTT.

The genes are TRBV19 and TRBJ1-1, with D possibly matching TRBD1 (6 bases). CDR1 LNHDA and CDR2 SQIVND come from the germline V gene (reference sequence). Between the trimmed V and J ends, which lost 1 base and 2 bases, there was a span of 14 bases. CDR3 length: 16 residues. In nucleotides, the CDR3 is TGTGCCAGTAGTATAGGGGTTAGGGGGTATAACACTGAAGCTTTCTTT. It translates to CASSIGVRGYNTEAFF. Looking up the rest from reference TRBV19 and TRBJ1-1 gives the full variable domain: DGGITQSPKYLFRKEGQNVTLSCEQNLNHDAMYWYRQDPGQGLRLIYYSQIVNDFQKGDIAEGYSVSREKKESFPLTVTSAQKNPTAFYLCASSIGVRGYNTEAFFGQGTRLTVV.

The gene calls are TRBV21-1 and TRBJ1-2; no check of the table's D call, TRBD1, against the DNA was made. TRBV21-1 is listed as a pseudogene. This CDR3 has 14 amino acids. For the CDR3, the DNA is TGTGCCAGCAGCAAAAACCACAGGGGCTATGGCTACACCTTC. It is translated as CASSKNHRGYGYTF.

This clone occurred once. The CDR3 here is CASSSAGDKETQYF. In DNA form, the CDR3 reads TGTGCCAGCAGCTCAGCAGGGGATAAAGAGACCCAGTACTTC. V gene TRBV5-6 combines with J gene TRBJ2-5; TRBD1 might be the D (6 bases). Germline V lookup: CDR1 SGHDT, CDR2 YYEEEE. CDR3 size: 14 residues. With 3 bases removed from V and 3 bases from J, the gap between germline ends came to 12 bases.